One sample yielded the 21 T cell receptor beta chains listed below, sequenced in a study of cytomegalovirus exposure and HLA in healthy donors. It was with 60 Vbeta and 13 Jbeta primers that the PCR ran. TCRdb's table, derived via immunoSEQ multiplex PCR, lists solely in-frame clones and lacks some. The sample contains 100,000 to 150,000 clones, roughly 74% of which appear only once. Material: PBMCs. Receptor source: a man aged 35 to 55 in good health and CMV-seronegative.

J is TRBJ2-1 and V is TRBV6-6; D ambiguous. CDR3 length equals 13 residues. Germline V CDR1 and CDR2: MNHNY, SVGAGI (reference sequence). Deletions cut 6 bases from V and 4 bases from J, with 10 bases between. CDR3 sequence: CASSSPTYNEQFF. CDR3 bases: TGTGCCAGCAGCTCTCCAACATACAATGAGCAGTTCTTC.

The gene calls are TRBV7-9 and TRBJ1-2; the match to TRBD1 covers 10 bases. CDR3 length equals 18 residues. Germline lookup yields CDR1 SEHNR and CDR2 FQNEAQ (reference sequence). J was trimmed by 5 bases and V by 1 base; bases with no gene match: 13. CDR3 coding DNA: TGTGCCAGCAGCTTAGAGTCCCGGGACAGGGGAAGCATTTATGGCTACACCTTC. Its translation is CASSLESRDRGSIYGYTF.

The chain is built from TRBV19 and TRBJ1-5; possibly TRBD1 for D (6 bases). V was clipped by 7 bases and J by 13 bases, with 17 bases between them. Germline CDR1 is LNHDA and CDR2 is SQIVND (reference sequence). The CDR3 is made up of 12 amino acids. CDR3 region: CASTIGWGLQHF. In DNA form, the CDR3 reads TGTGCCAGTACCATAGGATGGGGGCTGCAGCATTTT.

The rearrangement links TRBV9 to TRBJ2-5, with a tentative D call TRBD2 (7 bases). Trimming took off 7 bases at V and 3 bases at J, with 13 bases between the two ends. Germline loops: CDR1 SGDLS, CDR2 YYNGEE. There are 13 residues in the CDR3. The CDR3 bases are TGTGCCAGCTCTAGGGGGAGGGAAGAGACCCAGTACTTC. It encodes CASSRGREETQYF.

There are a few counts of this clone. The chain has TRBV27 and TRBJ2-7; the match to TRBD1 covers 9 bases. Germline V lookup: CDR1 MNHEY, CDR2 SMNVEV (reference sequence). The CDR3 consists of 16 residues. The V gene end was trimmed by 2 bases and the J gene end by 5 bases; junction bases not matched to a gene: 10. The CDR3 is CASSLNTGGAFNEQYF. CDR3 DNA sequence: TGTGCCAGCAGTTTAAATACAGGGGGCGCGTTTAACGAGCAGTACTTC.

This clone came up a few times. V gene TRBV6-5 combines with J gene TRBJ2-7; 7 bases are shared with TRBD1. Germline assignment: CDR1 MNHEY and CDR2 SVGAGI. CDR3 length: 14 residues. Trimming removed 7 bases from V and 0 bases from J; junction bases left unmatched: 6. The CDR3 reads CASTYGDSSYEQYF. Here the CDR3 DNA reads TGTGCCAGCACCTATGGGGACAGCTCCTACGAGCAGTACTTC.

The gene calls are TRBV4-1 and TRBJ2-3; TRBD2 matches 8 bases. Trimming took 1 base from V and 5 from J; bases not matched to a gene: 5. Germline values: CDR1 MGHRA, CDR2 YSYEKL. The CDR3 has 15 residues. CDR3 coding DNA: TGCGCCAGCAGCCAAGGGTTAGCGGGGTTAGATACGCAGTATTTT. Translated: CASSQGLAGLDTQYF.

The chain employs TRBV4-1 and TRBJ1-1; TRBD1 might be the D (5 bases). Trimming pared 5 bases from V and 12 bases from J, leaving 16 bases between. The CDR3 contains 12 residues. Per germline, CDR1 MGHRA and CDR2 YSYEKL. The CDR3 DNA reads as TGCGCCAGCAGCTCACGGGGGAGAGATCCTTTCTTT. This codes for CASSSRGRDPFF.

This chain joins TRBV6-1 and TRBJ2-6; possibly TRBD2 for D (6 bases). Germline V gene data show CDR1 as MNHNS and CDR2 as SASEGT. V was clipped by 7 bases and J by 1 base, with 11 bases between them. The CDR3 runs 15 residues. CDR3 in amino acids: CASKVEGSGANVLTF. In DNA form, the CDR3 reads TGTGCCAGCAAGGTGGAGGGGTCTGGGGCCAACGTCCTGACTTTC.

The V gene is TRBV4-1, the J gene TRBJ1-2, with D uncertain. This CDR3 has 16 residues. The V end was cut by 4 bases, the J end by 0 bases, with 15 bases between. CDR1 is MGHRA and CDR2 is YSYEKL in the germline V gene. The CDR3 bases are TGCGCCAGCAGCCCTCGCTCCCTTACAGCTAACTATGGCTACACCTTC. This encodes CASSPRSLTANYGYTF.

The rearrangement links TRBV6-6 to TRBJ1-5; D possibly corresponds to TRBD1 (6 bases). The CDR3 is 13 amino acids. CDR1 MNHNY and CDR2 SVGAGI come from the germline V gene (reference sequence). Deletions cut 6 bases from V and 6 bases from J, with 12 bases between. Written as DNA, the CDR3 is TGTGCCAGCAGGGGACAACAGGGTCAGCCCCAGCATTTT. Residues: CASRGQQGQPQHF.

The chain couples TRBV7-9 to TRBJ1-3, with D perhaps matching TRBD1 (6 bases). CDR3 length: 13 amino acids. V was cut by 3 bases and J by 5 bases, with 8 bases left in between. Germline CDR1 is SEHNR and CDR2 is FQNEAQ (reference sequence). The chain's CDR3 is CASSFRGRNTIYF. The CDR3, as DNA: TGTGCCAGCAGCTTCAGGGGTAGAAACACCATATATTTT.

The chain couples TRBV4-1 to TRBJ1-2, with TRBD1 matching over 8 bases. After removal of 0 bases from V and 8 bases from J, the junction contained 5 bases not matched to a gene. The CDR3 extends over 14 amino acids. CDR1 is MGHRA and CDR2 is YSYEKL in the germline V gene. The CDR3 DNA sequence: TGCGCCAGCAGCCAAGATAGCAGGGGGCAAGGCTACACCTTC. Translation: CASSQDSRGQGYTF.

The V and J genes are TRBV11-2 and TRBJ1-1; D possibly corresponds to TRBD1 (6 bases). V gave up 6 bases and J gave up 5 bases, with 16 bases separating them. Germline V lookup: CDR1 SGHAT, CDR2 FQNNGV. CDR3 length: 14 amino acids. The CDR3 sequence is CASSPQGLGTEAFF. CDR3 DNA: TGTGCCAGCAGTCCACAGGGCCTAGGGACTGAAGCTTTCTTT.

The gene calls are TRBV4-1 and TRBJ2-1, with 7 bases aligning to TRBD1. The J segment lost 5 bases and the V segment lost 0 bases, leaving 4 bases of the junction unmatched. Germline CDR1 and CDR2: MGHRA and YSYEKL. The CDR3 covers 15 residues. The DNA for the CDR3 is TGCGCCAGCAGCCAAGAATGGGGACAGAACAATGAGCAGTTCTTC. Encoded protein: CASSQEWGQNNEQFF.

The chain is built from TRBV27 and TRBJ1-2; possible D gene TRBD1, 6 bases. Germline CDR1 reads MNHEY; CDR2 reads SMNVEV (reference sequence). This CDR3 region has 14 residues. Trimming removed 0 bases at V and 5 bases at J, with 10 bases between. CDR3 in amino acids: CASSLSPGVYGYTF. CDR3 DNA: TGTGCCAGCAGTTTATCCCCAGGGGTGTATGGCTACACCTTC.

The chain is built from TRBV19 and TRBJ1-5, with TRBD1 matching over 7 bases. Germline-derived CDR1 and CDR2 are LNHDA and SQIVND (reference sequence). The CDR3 sequence is 14 residues long. With V trimmed by 10 bases and J by 7 bases, 13 bases remained unmatched. The CDR3 loop reads CATSLDRVGQPQHF. In DNA, the CDR3 is TGTGCCACCTCCTTAGACAGGGTCGGGCAGCCCCAGCATTTT.

J is TRBJ1-2 and V is TRBV10-3; weak D call: TRBD1 (6 bases). The CDR3 consists of 12 residues. CDR1 and CDR2 (germline): ENHRY, SYGVKD. Trimming cost V 5 bases and J 6 bases, with 10 bases left between them. As DNA, the CDR3 is TGTGCCATCAGTTTCCAGGGGAATGGCTACACCTTC. This gives the protein CAISFQGNGYTF.

The chain combines TRBV7-6 with TRBJ2-2; D not certain. Per the germline V gene, CDR1 is SGHVS and CDR2 is FNYEAQ. The CDR3 is 13 residues long. The ends were cut back, 1 base at V and 7 bases at J, with 7 bases in the middle. The CDR3 nucleotides are TGTGCCAGCAGCTTAGAGCCTTTCGGGGAGCTGTTTTTT. Its protein product is CASSLEPFGELFF. Combining the CDR3 with reference TRBV7-6 and TRBJ2-2 gives the whole variable domain GAGVSQSPRYKVTKRGQDVALRCDPISGHVSLYWYRQALGQGPEFLTYFNYEAQQDKSGLPNDRFSAERPEGSISTLTIQRTEQRDSAMYRCASSLEPFGELFFGEGSRLTVL.

In DNA form, the CDR3 reads TGTGCCAGCAGTTATCGCGTTGGGCTCGGCTATGGCTACACCTTC. Amino acid sequence: CASSYRVGLGYGYTF. The J gene is TRBJ1-2, the V gene TRBV6-5; D uncertain. CDR3 length equals 15 residues. V lost 3 bases, J lost 4 bases, and 15 bases lay in between. Germline values: CDR1 MNHEY, CDR2 SVGAGI.

The chain employs TRBV7-8 and TRBJ1-2; 7 bases map to TRBD1. Trimming took 2 bases from V and 2 from J; bases not matched to a gene: 11. This CDR3 region has 17 residues. Germline CDR1 SGHVS, CDR2 FQNEAQ. The CDR3 sequence: CASSLRDAGQRNYGYTF. DNA of the CDR3: TGTGCCAGCAGCTTAAGGGATGCGGGACAGAGGAACTATGGCTACACCTTC. The whole variable domain, filled in from reference TRBV7-8 and TRBJ1-2, reads GAGVSQSPRYKVAKRGQDVALRCDPISGHVSLFWYQQALGQGPEFLTYFQNEAQLDKSGLPSDRFFAERPEGSVSTLKIQRTQQEDSAVYLCASSLRDAGQRNYGYTFGSGTRLTVV.